The entry below describes one TCR beta chain. RNA was extracted with the RNeasy kit, and a quantity of roughly 0.5 to 1 ug was reverse transcribed using random hexamers. immunoSEQ multiplex PCR amplified TCR beta CDR3 across 54 Vbeta, 13 Jbeta. TCRdb used MiXCR to reprocess the immunoSEQ multiplex PCR reads, holding one entry per CDR3 protein. The data contain 70,000 or so distinct CDR3 sequences, just under 95% of them seen just once; the ten biggest clones take up about 0.4%. TCR beta sequencing covered blood CD8+ and CD4+ T cells. Negative isolation was used for CD8+ and CD4+ T cells and FACS enrichment for TEMRA cells. The entry originates in a study of CD8 T cells in Susac syndrome. Input material: CD8+ T cells from PBMCs. This receptor was obtained from a human donor with multiple sclerosis.

CDR3 region: CSARDLSRVGIIYGYTF. CDR3 coding DNA: TGCAGTGCTAGAGATCTGTCTCGGGTGGGGATTATCTATGGCTACACCTTC. The J gene is TRBJ1-2, the V gene TRBV20-1; D is undetermined. The CDR3 spans 17 residues. V lost 0 bases, J lost 4 bases, and 21 bases lay in between. The V gene's germline CDR1 is DFQATT and CDR2 SNEGSKA (reference sequence).